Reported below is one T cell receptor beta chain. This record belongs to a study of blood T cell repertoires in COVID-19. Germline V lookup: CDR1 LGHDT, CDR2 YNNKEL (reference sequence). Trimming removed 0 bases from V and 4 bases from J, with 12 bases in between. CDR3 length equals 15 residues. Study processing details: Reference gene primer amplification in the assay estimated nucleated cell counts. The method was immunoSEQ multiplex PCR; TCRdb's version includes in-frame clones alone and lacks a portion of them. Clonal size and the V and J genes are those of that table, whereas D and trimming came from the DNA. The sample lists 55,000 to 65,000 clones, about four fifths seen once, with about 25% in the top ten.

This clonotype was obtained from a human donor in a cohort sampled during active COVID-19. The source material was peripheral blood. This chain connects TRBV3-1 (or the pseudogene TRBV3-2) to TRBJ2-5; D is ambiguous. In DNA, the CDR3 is TGTGCCAGCAGCCAAGAGTCGAGGAAGGTAGAGACCCAGTACTTC. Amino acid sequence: CASSQESRKVETQYF.